The text below deals with one T cell receptor beta chain. The data are from a study of identical twins. V shed 2 bases and J shed 0 bases, with 11 bases lying between them. CDR3 size: 15 residues. Germline V CDR1 and CDR2: SGHDT, YYEEEE. TCRdb reprocessed the 5' RACE reads with MiXCR, giving one entry per CDR3 protein. The sample consists of under 300,000 distinct CDR3 sequences, around 8.8% of them appearing once. Separately, the same data were catalogued under a study of yellow fever vaccine responses in identical twins.

This TCR was sampled from a woman under 30 in good health. V and J are TRBV5-6 and TRBJ2-5; D might be TRBD2 (6 bases). Sequences were obtained from CD8+ T cells sorted from blood. The CDR3 DNA reads TGTGCCAGCAGCTTTGGCGGGATACACCAAGAGACCCAGTACTTC. Translation: CASSFGGIHQETQYF.